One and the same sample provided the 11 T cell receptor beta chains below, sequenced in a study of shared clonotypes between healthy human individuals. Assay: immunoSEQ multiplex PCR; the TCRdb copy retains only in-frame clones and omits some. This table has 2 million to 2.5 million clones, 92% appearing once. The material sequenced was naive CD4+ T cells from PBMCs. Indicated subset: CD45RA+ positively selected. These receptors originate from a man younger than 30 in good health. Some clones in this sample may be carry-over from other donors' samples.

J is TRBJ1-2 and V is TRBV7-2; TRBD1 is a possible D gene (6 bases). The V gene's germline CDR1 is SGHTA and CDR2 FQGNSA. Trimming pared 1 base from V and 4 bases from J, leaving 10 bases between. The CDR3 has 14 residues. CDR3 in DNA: TGTGCCAGCAGCTTAGGACTAGGGGGCTATGGCTACACCTTC. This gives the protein CASSLGLGGYGYTF.

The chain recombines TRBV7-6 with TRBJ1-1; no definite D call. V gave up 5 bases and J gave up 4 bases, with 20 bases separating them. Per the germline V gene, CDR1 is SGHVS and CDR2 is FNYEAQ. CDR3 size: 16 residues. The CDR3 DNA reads TGTGCCAGCAGCCCGATCACCGGCACCGGGGTCACTGAAGCTTTCTTT. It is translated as CASSPITGTGVTEAFF.

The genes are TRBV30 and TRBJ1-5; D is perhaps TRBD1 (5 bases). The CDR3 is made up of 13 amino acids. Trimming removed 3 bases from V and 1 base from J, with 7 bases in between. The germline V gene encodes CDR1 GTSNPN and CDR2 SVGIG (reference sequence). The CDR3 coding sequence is TGTGCCTGGAGGGACACGAGCAATCAGCCCCAGCATTTT. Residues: CAWRDTSNQPQHF.

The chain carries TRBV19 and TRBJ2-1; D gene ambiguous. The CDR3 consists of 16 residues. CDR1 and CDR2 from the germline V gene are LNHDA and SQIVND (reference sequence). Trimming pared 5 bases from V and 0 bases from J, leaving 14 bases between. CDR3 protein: CASSAQDFVSYNEQFF. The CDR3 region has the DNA TGTGCCAGTAGTGCCCAAGACTTTGTCTCCTACAATGAGCAGTTCTTC.

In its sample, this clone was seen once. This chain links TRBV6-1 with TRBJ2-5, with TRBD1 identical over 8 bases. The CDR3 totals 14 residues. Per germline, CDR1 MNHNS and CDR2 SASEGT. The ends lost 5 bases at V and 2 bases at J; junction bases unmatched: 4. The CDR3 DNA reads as TGTGCCAGCAGTACTCGACAGGGGCAAGAGACCCAGTACTTC. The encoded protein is CASSTRQGQETQYF.

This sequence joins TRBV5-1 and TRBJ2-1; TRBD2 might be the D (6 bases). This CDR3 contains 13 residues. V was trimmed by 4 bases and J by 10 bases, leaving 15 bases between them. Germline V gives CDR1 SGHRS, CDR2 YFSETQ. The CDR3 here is CASSPTPAGEQFF. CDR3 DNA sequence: TGCGCCAGCAGCCCAACCCCTGCGGGGGAGCAGTTCTTC.

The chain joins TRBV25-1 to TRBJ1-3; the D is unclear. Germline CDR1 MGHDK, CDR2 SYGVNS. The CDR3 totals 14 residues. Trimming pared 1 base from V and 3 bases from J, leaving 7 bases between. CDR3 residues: CASSESRFGNTIYF. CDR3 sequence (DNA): TGTGCCAGCAGTGAATCCCGTTTTGGAAACACCATATATTTT. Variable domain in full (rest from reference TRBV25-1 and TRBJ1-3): EADIYQTPRYLVIGTGKKITLECSQTMGHDKMYWYQQDPGMELHLIHYSYGVNSTEKGDLSSESTVSRIRTEHFPLTLESARPSHTSQYLCASSESRFGNTIYFGEGSWLTVV.

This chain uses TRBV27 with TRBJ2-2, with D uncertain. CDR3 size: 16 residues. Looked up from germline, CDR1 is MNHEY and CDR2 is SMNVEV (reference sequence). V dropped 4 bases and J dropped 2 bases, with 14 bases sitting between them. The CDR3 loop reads CASSSYTRLNTGELFF. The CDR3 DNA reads TGTGCCAGCAGTTCCTACACCCGACTCAACACCGGGGAGCTGTTTTTT.

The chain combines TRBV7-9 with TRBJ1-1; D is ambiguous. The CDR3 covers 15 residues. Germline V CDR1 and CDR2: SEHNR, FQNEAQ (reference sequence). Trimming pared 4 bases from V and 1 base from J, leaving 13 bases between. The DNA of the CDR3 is TGTGCCAGCAGCTCCCGACTCCCAGGGAACACTGAAGCTTTCTTT. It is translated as CASSSRLPGNTEAFF.

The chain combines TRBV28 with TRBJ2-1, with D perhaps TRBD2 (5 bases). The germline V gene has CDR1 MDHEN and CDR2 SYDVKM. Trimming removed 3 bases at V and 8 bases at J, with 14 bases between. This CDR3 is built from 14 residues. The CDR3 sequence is CASSFQLGSDEQFF. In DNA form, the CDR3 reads TGTGCCAGCAGTTTTCAACTAGGTTCCGATGAGCAGTTCTTC.

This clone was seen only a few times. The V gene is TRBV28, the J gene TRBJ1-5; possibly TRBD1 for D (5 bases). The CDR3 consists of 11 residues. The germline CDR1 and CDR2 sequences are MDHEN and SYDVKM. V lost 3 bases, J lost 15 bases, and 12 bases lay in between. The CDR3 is CASSFQGLGHF. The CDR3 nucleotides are TGTGCCAGCAGTTTTCAGGGTTTAGGGCATTTT.